These 28 T cell receptor beta chains were all obtained from the same sample, sequenced in a study of T cell responses to AZD1222 COVID-19 vaccine. Sequencing was performed with immunoSEQ multiplex PCR; in TCRdb, only in-frame clones are kept and a portion is missing. The data contain about 120,000 clones, around 89% of them singletons. Sequencing used peripheral blood, obtained 28 days after the second AZD1222 dose. The receptors come from an adult who received the AZD1222 COVID-19 vaccine.

This chain uses TRBV7-8 with TRBJ2-5; either TRBD1 or TRBD2 may fit D (6 bases each). The length of the CDR3 is 16 residues. Trimming shortened V by 1 base and J by 5 bases, and 17 bases separated the two germline ends. Looked up from germline, CDR1 is SGHVS and CDR2 is FQNEAQ. Here the CDR3 DNA reads TGTGCCAGCAGCTTAGGCGCTAATCGGAGGGGGGAGACCCAGTACTTC. Translating gives CASSLGANRRGETQYF.

The chain joins TRBV28 to TRBJ1-2, with a possible D match to TRBD1 (6 bases). V dropped 5 bases and J dropped 0 bases, with 13 bases sitting between them. There are 15 residues in the CDR3. From germline, CDR1 is MDHEN and CDR2 SYDVKM. CDR3 bases: TGTGCCAGCAGTGAGAGGGGGGGTCCTAACTATGGCTACACCTTC. Its protein product is CASSERGGPNYGYTF.

The rearrangement links TRBV28 to TRBJ2-7, with a weak D call TRBD2 (6 bases). Trimming pared 4 bases from V and 2 bases from J, leaving 12 bases between. There are 14 residues in the CDR3. Germline V gene data show CDR1 as MDHEN and CDR2 as SYDVKM. The DNA of the CDR3 is TGTGCCAGCAGTTGGGACTCTGGGGCCTACGAGCAGTACTTC. Encoded protein: CASSWDSGAYEQYF.

The V and J genes are TRBV4-2 and TRBJ2-7; TRBD1 aligns across 10 bases. The CDR3 sequence is 17 residues long. Germline V gene lookup returns CDR1 LGHNA and CDR2 YNFKEQ. The ends lost 1 base at V and 3 bases at J; junction bases unmatched: 9. The CDR3 loop is CASSQASFGQGGYEQYF. The CDR3 DNA follows: TGTGCCAGCAGCCAAGCATCTTTCGGACAGGGGGGCTACGAGCAGTACTTC.

The genes are TRBV21-1 and TRBJ1-5; the table names TRBD1, a call not compared with the DNA. TRBV21-1 is a documented pseudogene. The CDR3 extends over 15 amino acids. CDR3 residues: CASSKDPGDNQPQHF. Written as DNA, the CDR3 is TGTGCCAGCAGCAAAGATCCAGGGGACAATCAGCCCCAGCATTTT.

This clone appeared once. The chain uses TRBV5-1 and TRBJ1-1; 8 nucleotides agree with TRBD1. The CDR3 has 16 amino acids. After removal of 4 bases from V and 2 bases from J, the junction contained 10 bases not matched to a gene. The germline gives CDR1 SGHRS, CDR2 YFSETQ. CDR3 residues: CASSKRTGTSNTEAFF. CDR3 bases: TGCGCCAGCAGCAAACGGACAGGGACTTCTAACACTGAAGCTTTCTTT.

This chain joins TRBV5-1 and TRBJ2-3; perhaps TRBD1 as D (5 bases). The CDR3 consists of 15 residues. The V gene lost 3 bases and the J gene lost 2 bases, with 13 bases spanning the gap. Germline CDR1 SGHRS, CDR2 YFSETQ. The chain's CDR3 is CASSWGLGLTDTQYF. Written as DNA, the CDR3 is TGCGCCAGCAGCTGGGGCCTTGGCCTCACAGATACGCAGTATTTT.

This clone appeared once. The V gene is TRBV7-6, the J gene TRBJ1-4; TRBD1 is a possible D gene (6 bases). V lost 2 bases and J lost 5, with 15 bases in between. The CDR3 runs 16 residues. Germline V CDR1 and CDR2: SGHVS, FNYEAQ. CDR3 DNA sequence: TGTGCCAGCAGCTTATACGGACAGCTGATAAATGAAAAACTGTTTTTT. Its translation is CASSLYGQLINEKLFF.

The chain recombines TRBV27 with TRBJ1-5; tentative D call: TRBD1 (5 bases). This CDR3 is built from 18 residues. Germline loops: CDR1 MNHEY, CDR2 SMNVEV (reference sequence). V was pared by 5 bases and J by 1 base, with 21 bases between. The CDR3 region is CASSRRGVDTNSNQPQHF. Written as DNA, the CDR3 is TGTGCCAGCAGTCGTAGGGGTGTTGACACAAACAGCAATCAGCCCCAGCATTTT.

Comments on this clone: Germline is not matched at one junction end, which may reflect a read error. The V gene is TRBV30, the J gene TRBJ2-7, with TRBD1 identical over 7 bases. Germline loops: CDR1 GTSNPN, CDR2 SVGIG (reference sequence). The CDR3 runs 13 residues. In DNA, the CDR3 is TGTGCCTGGATGGGACAGCACTCCAACGAGCAGTACTTC. This translates into CAWMGQHSNEQYF.

This chain uses TRBV2 with TRBJ2-2; no clear D. The CDR3 contains 12 residues. Germline V gives CDR1 SNHLY, CDR2 FYNNEI. V gave up 6 bases and J gave up 8 bases, with 10 bases separating them. The CDR3 DNA follows: TGTGCCAGCAGGTTTAGTGGGGGGGAGCTGTTTTTT. Amino acid sequence: CASRFSGGELFF.

V and J are TRBV5-1 and TRBJ1-2; no clear D. V lost 2 bases and J lost 2, with 10 bases in between. This CDR3 region has 14 residues. The germline V gene encodes CDR1 SGHRS and CDR2 YFSETQ. This CDR3 is CASSFSQLNYGYTF. The CDR3, as DNA: TGCGCCAGCAGCTTTTCCCAGCTAAACTATGGCTACACCTTC.

The chain joins TRBV19 to TRBJ1-2; the D is unclear. The CDR3 has 15 residues. V was trimmed by 6 bases and J by 2 bases, leaving 16 bases between them. Germline CDR1 reads LNHDA; CDR2 reads SQIVND (reference sequence). The CDR3 reads CASSRSYGSNYGYTF. CDR3 DNA sequence: TGTGCCAGTAGCCGCTCTTATGGATCGAACTATGGCTACACCTTC.

The CDR3: CASSTGQLSYEQYF. In nucleotides, the CDR3 is TGCGCCAGCAGCACGGGACAGCTATCCTACGAGCAGTACTTC. The chain joins TRBV4-1 to TRBJ2-7, with 7 bases lining up with TRBD1. The V gene's germline CDR1 is MGHRA and CDR2 YSYEKL. The CDR3 has 14 residues. V gave up 5 bases and J gave up 1 base; unmatched junction bases: 5.

This chain links TRBV3-1 (or the pseudogene TRBV3-2) with TRBJ2-2, with D tentatively TRBD2 (5 bases). CDR1 and CDR2 (germline): LGHDT, YNNKEL (reference sequence). The CDR3 length is 15 residues. V gave up 1 base and J gave up 3 bases, with 9 bases separating them. The CDR3 coding sequence is TGTGCCAGCAGCCAAGGACTAATTGACACCGGGGAGCTGTTTTTT. It is translated as CASSQGLIDTGELFF.

This chain links TRBV2 with TRBJ2-7; 9 nucleotides line up with TRBD1. V lost 7 bases and J lost 5; bases outside the gene matches: 3. CDR1 SNHLY and CDR2 FYNNEI come from the germline V gene. The CDR3 runs to 12 residues. The DNA of the CDR3 is TGTGCCAGCAAACAGGGGGCCCACGAGCAGTACTTC. Amino acids: CASKQGAHEQYF.

The chain recombines TRBV13 with TRBJ2-7; D unclear. The CDR3 contains 15 residues. V dropped 4 bases and J dropped 3 bases, with 16 bases sitting between them. Germline CDR1 reads PRHDT; CDR2 reads FYEKMQ (reference sequence). The DNA of the CDR3 is TGTGCCAGCAGCTCCCCCGGAATTATGGGCTACGAGCAGTACTTC. This codes for CASSSPGIMGYEQYF.

This sequence joins TRBV28 and TRBJ2-4, with D possibly TRBD1 on 6 matching bases. Between the trimmed V and J ends, which lost 6 bases and 4 bases, there was a span of 10 bases. Per the germline V gene, CDR1 is MDHEN and CDR2 is SYDVKM. CDR3 size: 13 residues. This chain's CDR3 is CASRDSGKNIQYF. The CDR3 DNA reads as TGTGCCAGCAGGGACAGTGGGAAAAACATTCAGTACTTC.

CDR3 in DNA: TGTGCCAGCTCACTATACACACCTGTCCGGCACACTGGGACCCAGTACTTC. Residues: CASSLYTPVRHTGTQYF. The genes are TRBV18 and TRBJ2-5; no clear D. This CDR3 is built from 17 residues. Trimming took off 4 bases at V and 7 bases at J, with 25 bases between the two ends. Germline assignment: CDR1 KGHSH and CDR2 LQKENI.

This chain links TRBV7-9 with TRBJ2-1, with unresolved D. CDR3 length: 15 residues. In germline, CDR1 is SEHNR, CDR2 FQNEAQ (reference sequence). The V gene lost 1 base and the J gene lost 2 bases, with 9 bases spanning the gap. The CDR3: CASSLEVRPYNEQFF. CDR3 coding DNA: TGTGCCAGCAGCTTAGAAGTCCGCCCCTACAATGAGCAGTTCTTC.

This clone was observed once. The chain has TRBV27 and TRBJ2-2, with 9 nucleotides matching TRBD1. The CDR3 sequence is 17 residues long. V shed 5 bases, J shed 2 bases, and the junction held 9 bases outside the gene matches. In germline, CDR1 is MNHEY, CDR2 SMNVEV (reference sequence). CDR3 in amino acids: CASSLSRDRVNTGELFF. In DNA form, the CDR3 reads TGTGCCAGCAGTCTCTCCCGGGACAGGGTCAACACCGGGGAGCTGTTTTTT.

The J gene is TRBJ1-2, the V gene TRBV5-5; 8 bases fit TRBD1. This CDR3 has 14 amino acids. J was trimmed by 7 bases and V by 3 bases; bases with no gene match: 8. Per germline, CDR1 SGHKS and CDR2 YYEKEE (reference sequence). Written as DNA, the CDR3 is TGTGCCAGCAGCTCTCCAGGGGGCGCTGGTGGCTACACCTTC. This sequence encodes CASSSPGGAGGYTF. The full variable domain, completed using reference TRBV5-5 and TRBJ1-2, is DAGVTQSPTHLIKTRGQQVTLRCSPISGHKSVSWYQQVLGQGPQFIFQYYEKEERGRGNFPDRFSARQFPNYSSELNVNALLLGDSALYLCASSSPGGAGGYTFGSGTRLTVV.

The chain employs TRBV3-1 (or the pseudogene TRBV3-2) and TRBJ2-1; TRBD2 is a possible D gene (5 bases). Germline-derived CDR1 and CDR2 are LGHDT and YNNKEL (reference sequence). Trimming pared 1 base from V and 11 bases from J, leaving 9 bases between. There are 12 residues in the CDR3. The CDR3 is CASSQGGLQQFF. CDR3 in DNA: TGTGCCAGCAGCCAAGGAGGACTGCAGCAGTTCTTC.

The V gene is TRBV5-1, the J gene TRBJ1-4; no firm D call. The CDR3 has 13 amino acids. With 4 bases removed from V and 6 bases from J, the gap between germline ends came to 10 bases. Germline CDR1 and CDR2: SGHRS and YFSETQ. The DNA for the CDR3 is TGCGCCAGCAGCCGAGGAGACGATGAAAAACTGTTTTTT. Translation: CASSRGDDEKLFF. Using reference TRBV5-1 and TRBJ1-4 for the parts outside the CDR3, the full variable domain is KAGVTQTPRYLIKTRGQQVTLSCSPISGHRSVSWYQQTPGQGLQFLFEYFSETQRNKGNFPGRFSGRQFSNSRSEMNVSTLELGDSALYLCASSRGDDEKLFFGSGTQLSVL.

V usage is TRBV11-3 and J usage is TRBJ2-7, with D possibly being TRBD1 or TRBD2 (5 bases each). V was shortened by 2 bases and J by 0 bases, with 11 bases between the two germline ends. Germline V gives CDR1 SGHNT, CDR2 YENEEA. The CDR3 sequence is 15 residues long. The CDR3 DNA is TGTGCCAGCAGCTTAACGGGACCGAGCTCCTACGAGCAGTACTTC. As protein: CASSLTGPSSYEQYF.

This rearrangement joins TRBV28 to TRBJ1-2; no clear D gene. V lost 2 bases to trimming and J lost 3 bases, with 7 bases between them. The CDR3 runs to 13 residues. Germline V gene data show CDR1 as MDHEN and CDR2 as SYDVKM. CDR3 sequence reads: CASSLPGYYGYTF. The CDR3 DNA sequence: TGTGCCAGCAGTTTACCCGGGTACTATGGCTACACCTTC.

This clone occurred a few times. The chain employs TRBV19 and TRBJ1-1; perhaps TRBD1 as D (6 bases). Germline V lookup: CDR1 LNHDA, CDR2 SQIVND (reference sequence). The CDR3 loop spans 17 amino acids. Trimming removed 5 bases at V and 6 bases at J, with 25 bases between. CDR3 residues: CASSLVLGGWGEAEAFF. CDR3 sequence (DNA): TGTGCCAGTAGTCTTGTCCTCGGGGGCTGGGGCGAGGCTGAAGCTTTCTTT.

V gene TRBV4-1 combines with J gene TRBJ1-6; weak D call: TRBD1 (5 bases). Per the germline V gene, CDR1 is MGHRA and CDR2 is YSYEKL. V dropped 1 base and J dropped 9 bases, with 13 bases sitting between them. This CDR3 has 15 amino acids. DNA of the CDR3: TGCGCCAGCAGCCAAGTAGGTACGAGGGGTTCACCCCTCCACTTT. It is translated as CASSQVGTRGSPLHF.